This T cell receptor beta chain was found in a study of blood T cells in healthy people across ages. Individuals who donated were healthy Caucasians from Russia aged roughly 6 to 90. Isolating PBMCs gave at least 6 million of these cells per sample. With respect to this clonotype: The junction shows a germline mismatch at one end, possibly a read error.

Primed by a sample-barcoded 5' primer and a J-beta primer mix, a second PCR proceeded for roughly 6 to 12 cycles. TCRdb called the 5' RACE reads again in MiXCR, with one record for every CDR3 protein. Here the sample spans hundreds of thousands of distinct CDR3 sequences, roughly 20% being singletons. Germline V gives CDR1 DFQATT, CDR2 SNEGSKA (reference sequence). The CDR3 contains 16 residues. The sequenced material came from blood. The TCR originated in a man aged 65 to 85 in good health. This rearrangement joins TRBV20-1 to TRBJ2-5, with a possible D match to TRBD2 (6 bases). This chain's CDR3 is CSANTKRREEIETQYF. The CDR3 DNA sequence: TGTAGTGCTAACACCAAGAGGAGGGAGGAAATCGAGACCCAGTACTTC.